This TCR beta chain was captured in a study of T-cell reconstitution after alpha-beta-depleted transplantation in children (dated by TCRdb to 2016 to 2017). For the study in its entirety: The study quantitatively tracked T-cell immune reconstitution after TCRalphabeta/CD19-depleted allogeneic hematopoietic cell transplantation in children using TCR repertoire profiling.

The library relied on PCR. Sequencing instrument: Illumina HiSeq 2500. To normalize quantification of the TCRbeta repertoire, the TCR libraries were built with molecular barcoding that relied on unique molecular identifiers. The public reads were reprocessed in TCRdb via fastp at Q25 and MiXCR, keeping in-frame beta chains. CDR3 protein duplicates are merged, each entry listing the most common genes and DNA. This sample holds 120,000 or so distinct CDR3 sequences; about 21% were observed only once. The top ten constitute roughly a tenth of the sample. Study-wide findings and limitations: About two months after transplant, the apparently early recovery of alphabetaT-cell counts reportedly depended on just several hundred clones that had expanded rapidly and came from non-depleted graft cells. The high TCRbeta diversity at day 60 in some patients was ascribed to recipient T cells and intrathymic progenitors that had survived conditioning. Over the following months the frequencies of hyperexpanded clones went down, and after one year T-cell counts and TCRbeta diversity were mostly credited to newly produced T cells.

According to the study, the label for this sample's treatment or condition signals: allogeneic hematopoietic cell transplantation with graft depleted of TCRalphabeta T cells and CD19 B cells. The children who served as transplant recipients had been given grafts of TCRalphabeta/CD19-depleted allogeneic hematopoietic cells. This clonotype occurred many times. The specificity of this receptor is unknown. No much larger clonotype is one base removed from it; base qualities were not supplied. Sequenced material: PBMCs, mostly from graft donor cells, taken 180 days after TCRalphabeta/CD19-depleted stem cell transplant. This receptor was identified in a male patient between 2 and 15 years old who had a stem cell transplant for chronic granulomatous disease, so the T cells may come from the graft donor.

The nucleotide sequence is given as TGTGCCAGCAGAGAATCGACGGTGAACACTGAAGCTTTCTTT. It translates as CASRESTVNTEAFF. Here the chain combines TRBV12-3 or TRBV12-4 and TRBJ1-1; the D gene identity is not certain. Its CDR3 holds 14 amino acids, cysteine through phenylalanine. The retained sequence is limited to the CDR3, 42 bases, with the frame set at the first base. Relative to germline, V is 6 bases shorter and J is 0 bases shorter, with 11 bases between their ends.